This is a list of T cell receptor beta chains from one sample in a study of beta chain features in type 1 diabetes. The method was immunoSEQ multiplex PCR; TCRdb's version includes in-frame clones alone and lacks a portion of them. The sample has 330,000 or so clones, roughly 15% seen once. Sequencing was carried out using central memory CD4+ T cells from blood. Source of these receptors: a man between 25 and 39 years old in good health. The CDR3 runs from the conserved cysteine through the conserved F or W. The D gene is left open where the match is weak. The size field is filled for only some rows; it gives once, few, many or a size class.

size	D	J	V	DNA	CDR3
NA	TRBD1	TRBJ2-3	TRBV7-3	TGTGCCAGCAGCCACAGGGGGCACACAGATACGCAGTATTTT	CASSHRGHTDTQYF
once	NA	TRBJ2-2	TRBV7-2	TGTGCCAGCACCTCCTCCCCGGGTCTCGGAGAGCTGTTTTTT	CASTSSPGLGELFF
few	TRBD1	TRBJ1-4	TRBV5-5	TGTGCCAGCACCCCAGGGACAGGAGAGGAAAAACTGTTTTTT	CASTPGTGEEKLFF
few	TRBD2	TRBJ2-3	TRBV19	TGTGCCAGCCGCCGCGGGGGGCCTAGCACAGATACGCAGTATTTT	CASRRGGPSTDTQYF
few	NA	TRBJ1-2	TRBV19	TGTGCCAGTAGTGCGGAGGTCGGGCCGTATGGCTACACCTTC	CASSAEVGPYGYTF
NA	NA	TRBJ1-1	TRBV5-4	TGTGCCAGCAGCTTGTTCCACCGCGTAGAAGCTTTCTTT	CASSLFHRVEAFF
many	TRBD1	TRBJ2-2	TRBV9	TGTGCCAGCAGCGCCGGGACAGGGAACACCGGGGAGCTGTTTTTT	CASSAGTGNTGELFF
many	NA	TRBJ2-3	TRBV5-1	TGCGCCAGCAGCCCAAGGCAGGGAGATACGCAGTATTTT	CASSPRQGDTQYF
few	TRBD2	TRBJ2-1	TRBV30	TGTGCCTGGAGTAGGGGACTAGCGAGCAATGAGCAGTTCTTC	CAWSRGLASNEQFF
NA	NA	TRBJ1-1	TRBV9	TGTGCCAGCAGCGCTCGGGACGGGAATAGGGCTGAAGCTTTCTTT	CASSARDGNRAEAFF
NA	TRBD1	TRBJ2-3	TRBV19	TGTGCCAGTAGCAAGAGACAGGGGGCGTCCGATACGCAGTATTTT	CASSKRQGASDTQYF
few	TRBD1	TRBJ1-2	TRBV2	TGTGCCAGCAGGGGACAGGGGTACTATGGCTACACCTTC	CASRGQGYYGYTF
few	NA	TRBJ1-1	TRBV10-3	TGTGCCATCAGGGGCCCTGGGGGGAACACTGAAGCTTTCTTT	CAIRGPGGNTEAFF
NA	TRBD1	TRBJ1-2	TRBV11-2	TGTGCCAGCAGCTTAGCGGGGACAGGGATACGTAGTGGCTACACCTTC	CASSLAGTGIRSGYTF
few	TRBD2	TRBJ2-5	TRBV5-1	TGCGCCAGCAGCCTAGGACTAGCGGGAGAGACCCAGTACTTC	CASSLGLAGETQYF
few	TRBD1	TRBJ1-3	TRBV6-5	TGTGCCAGCAGTTATGGACAGGGGGCCTCTGGAAACACCATATATTTT	CASSYGQGASGNTIYF
NA	TRBD1	TRBJ2-4	TRBV7-9	TGTGCCAGCAGCTTAGTAGGGACAGCTAAAAACATTCAGTACTTC	CASSLVGTAKNIQYF
few	TRBD2	TRBJ2-1	TRBV11-2	TGCGCCAGCAGCCGCGGGACTAGCTCCAATGAGCAGTTCTTC	CASSRGTSSNEQFF
few	NA	TRBJ2-7	TRBV5-6	TGTGCCAGCAGCTTGGTAGGGACCTACTACGAGCAGTACTTC	CASSLVGTYYEQYF
NA	TRBD1	TRBJ2-1	TRBV6-5	TGTGCCAGCGGGACCGACAGGGGGTTTTACAATGAGCAGTTCTTC	CASGTDRGFYNEQFF
few	NA	TRBJ1-5	TRBV4-1	TGCGCCAGCAGCCACCGCCAGGGTGATCAGCCCCAGCATTTT	CASSHRQGDQPQHF
NA	TRBD2	TRBJ2-1	TRBV7-2	TGTGCCAGCAGCTTAGCGTCCCGGGGGGGTGAGCAGTTCTTC	CASSLASRGGEQFF
few	NA	TRBJ2-1	TRBV5-4	TGTGCCAGCAGCTTACTAGGTGTACACAATGAGCAGTTCTTC	CASSLLGVHNEQFF
NA	NA	TRBJ2-3	TRBV7-9	TGTGCCAGCAGCTCCTTGAGGGTCGGAGTTACGCAGTATTTT	CASSSLRVGVTQYF
few	NA	TRBJ2-5	TRBV2	TGTGCCAGCAGTGATCAGTTTAAAGAGACCCAGTACTTC	CASSDQFKETQYF
NA	TRBD2	TRBJ2-2	TRBV11-2	TGTGCCAGCAGCCTAGGGACTAGCGGGTTCACCGGGGAGCTGTTTTTT	CASSLGTSGFTGELFF
NA	NA	TRBJ2-5	TRBV18	TGTGCCAGCTCATCCTCTCGAGGGGGGGAGACCCAGTACTTC	CASSSSRGGETQYF
many	TRBD1	TRBJ1-1	TRBV7-8	TGTGCCAGCAGCTTAGCGGGAAGAGACAGGGTGAAAATTGAAGCTTTCTTT	CASSLAGRDRVKIEAFF
NA	TRBD2	TRBJ2-2	TRBV6-1	TGTGCCAGCAGTGGGCTAGCGGGAGGAGGAACCGGGGAGCTGTTTTTT	CASSGLAGGGTGELFF
few	NA	TRBJ1-2	TRBV20-1	TGCAGTGCTAGAGCTGACACCTTC	CSARADTF
NA	NA	TRBJ2-1	TRBV18	TGTGCCAGCTCACCCCGCGGGACAACTAAGAACAATGAGCAGTTCTTC	CASSPRGTTKNNEQFF
many	NA	TRBJ2-1	TRBV2	TGTGCCAGCAGTGAGGAGGGGGGATTGCCCGACGGGCAGTTCTTC	CASSEEGGLPDGQFF
NA	TRBD2	TRBJ2-5	TRBV14	TGTGCCAGCAGCCACTCGGGAGGCCGACAAGAGACCCAGTACTTC	CASSHSGGRQETQYF
NA	TRBD2	TRBJ2-1	TRBV5-4	TGTGCCAGCAGCTTAGGATCGAGCGGGAGGGCCTACAATGAGCAGTTCTTC	CASSLGSSGRAYNEQFF
NA	NA	TRBJ1-4	TRBV19	TGTGCCAGTAGCTCCTACTCTGCAACTAATGAAAAACTGTTTTTT	CASSSYSATNEKLFF
NA	NA	TRBJ1-1	TRBV7-9	TGTGCCAGCAGCTCGCCCCCGGGGGCCCTGAACACTGAAGCTTTCTTT	CASSSPPGALNTEAFF
NA	TRBD2	TRBJ2-5	TRBV2	TGTGCCAGCAGTGATTGGCTAGCGGGAGTCCAAGAGACCCAGTACTTC	CASSDWLAGVQETQYF
NA	NA	TRBJ1-2	TRBV6-5	TGTGCCAGCAGTTACCCATCTAATGGCTACACCTTC	CASSYPSNGYTF
few	NA	TRBJ2-1	TRBV7-7	TGTGCCAGCAGCTTAAATGGGGACCAGGCTTACAATGAGCAGTTCTTC	CASSLNGDQAYNEQFF
NA	NA	TRBJ1-1	TRBV19	TGTGCCAGTAGCCCCTACGTTGGGACCCACACTGAAGCTTTCTTT	CASSPYVGTHTEAFF
few	NA	TRBJ1-5	TRBV7-9	TGTGCCAGCAGCTTAGAGCCCCGTGGTGGCAATCAGCCCCAGCATTTT	CASSLEPRGGNQPQHF